A single sample is the source of the 2 T cell receptor beta chains below, sequenced in a study of radiotherapy plus CTLA-4 blockade in lung cancer. The data were produced by immunoSEQ multiplex PCR, yet TCRdb's version contains in-frame clones alone and is incomplete. This table holds around 82,000 clones, more than 75% found once. The sample consisted of peripheral blood, taken from a patient treated with radiotherapy plus ipilimumab. The receptor source for this set is a human donor with non-small cell lung cancer that progressed on radiotherapy plus ipilimumab.

CDR3 sequence: CASSADRAAYGYTF. The DNA for the CDR3 is TGTGCCAGCAGTGCCGACAGGGCTGCCTATGGCTACACCTTC. The chain uses TRBV6-5 and TRBJ1-2, with 7 bases fitting TRBD1. V was pared by 5 bases and J by 4 bases, with 7 bases of the junction left unmatched. Germline CDR1 is MNHEY and CDR2 is SVGAGI. The CDR3 runs 14 residues.

This rearrangement joins TRBV6-5 to TRBJ2-5, with D perhaps assigned TRBD1 or TRBD2 (5 bases each). The germline gives CDR1 MNHEY, CDR2 SVGAGI. This CDR3 has 14 residues. The V end lost 0 bases, the J end lost 4 bases, and 9 bases lay between the germline ends. In nucleotides, the CDR3 is TGTGCCAGCAGTTACTCTGAGGGGAGAGAGACCCAGTACTTC. Residues: CASSYSEGRETQYF.